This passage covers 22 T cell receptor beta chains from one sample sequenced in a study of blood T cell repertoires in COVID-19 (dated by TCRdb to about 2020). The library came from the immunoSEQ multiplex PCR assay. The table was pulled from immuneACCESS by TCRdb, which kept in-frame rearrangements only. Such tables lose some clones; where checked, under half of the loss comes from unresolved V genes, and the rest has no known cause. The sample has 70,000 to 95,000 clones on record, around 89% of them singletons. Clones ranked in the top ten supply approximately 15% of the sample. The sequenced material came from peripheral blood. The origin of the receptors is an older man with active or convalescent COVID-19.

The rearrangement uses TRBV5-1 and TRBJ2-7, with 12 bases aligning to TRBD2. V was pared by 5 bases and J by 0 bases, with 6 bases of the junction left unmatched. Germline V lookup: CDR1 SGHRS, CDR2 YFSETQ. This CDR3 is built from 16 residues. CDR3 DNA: TGCGCCAGCAGTCCCGGGACTAGCGGGTACTCCTACGAGCAGTACTTC. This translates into CASSPGTSGYSYEQYF. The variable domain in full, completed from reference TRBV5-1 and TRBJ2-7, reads KAGVTQTPRYLIKTRGQQVTLSCSPISGHRSVSWYQQTPGQGLQFLFEYFSETQRNKGNFPGRFSGRQFSNSRSEMNVSTLELGDSALYLCASSPGTSGYSYEQYFGPGTRLTVT.

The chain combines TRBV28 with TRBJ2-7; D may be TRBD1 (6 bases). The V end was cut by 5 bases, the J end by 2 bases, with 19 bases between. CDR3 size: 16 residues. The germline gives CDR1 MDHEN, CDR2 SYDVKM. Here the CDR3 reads CASSPRPWTVTYEQYF. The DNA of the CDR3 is TGTGCCAGCAGTCCAAGACCCTGGACAGTTACCTACGAGCAGTACTTC.

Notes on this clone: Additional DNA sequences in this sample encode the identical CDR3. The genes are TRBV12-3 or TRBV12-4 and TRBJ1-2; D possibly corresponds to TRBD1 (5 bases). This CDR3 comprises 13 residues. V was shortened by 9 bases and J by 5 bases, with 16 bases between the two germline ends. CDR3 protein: CASSRQGTYGYTF. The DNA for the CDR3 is TGTGCCAGTAGTCGGCAGGGAACTTATGGCTACACCTTC.

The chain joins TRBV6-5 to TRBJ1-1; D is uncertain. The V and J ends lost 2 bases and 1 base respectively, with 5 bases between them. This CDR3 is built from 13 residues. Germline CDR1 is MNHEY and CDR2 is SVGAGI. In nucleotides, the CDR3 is TGTGCCAGCAGTTACATCCGGAACACTGAAGCTTTCTTT. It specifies CASSYIRNTEAFF.

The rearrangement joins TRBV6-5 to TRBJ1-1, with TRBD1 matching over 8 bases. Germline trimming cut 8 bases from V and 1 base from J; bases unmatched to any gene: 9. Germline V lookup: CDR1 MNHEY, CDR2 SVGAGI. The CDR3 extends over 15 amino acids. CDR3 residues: CASQSAGQGNTEAFF. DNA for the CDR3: TGTGCCAGCCAGTCTGCCGGACAGGGGAACACTGAAGCTTTCTTT.

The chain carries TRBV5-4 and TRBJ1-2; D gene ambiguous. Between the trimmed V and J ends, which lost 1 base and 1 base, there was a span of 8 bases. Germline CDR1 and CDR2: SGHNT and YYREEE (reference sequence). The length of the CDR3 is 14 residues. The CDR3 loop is CASSLLTLNYGYTF. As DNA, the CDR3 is TGTGCCAGCAGCTTGTTGACACTTAACTATGGCTACACCTTC.

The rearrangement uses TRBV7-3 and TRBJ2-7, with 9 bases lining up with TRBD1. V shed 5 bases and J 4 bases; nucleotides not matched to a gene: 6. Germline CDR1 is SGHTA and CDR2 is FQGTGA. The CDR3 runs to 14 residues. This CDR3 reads CASSRGTGSYEQYF. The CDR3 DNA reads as TGTGCCAGCAGCAGGGGGACAGGGAGTTACGAGCAGTACTTC. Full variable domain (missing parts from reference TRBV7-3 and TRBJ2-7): GAGVSQTPSNKVTEKGKYVELRCDPISGHTALYWYRQSLGQGPEFLIYFQGTGAADDSGLPNDRFFAVRPEGSVSTLKIQRTERGDSAVYLCASSRGTGSYEQYFGPGTRLTVT.

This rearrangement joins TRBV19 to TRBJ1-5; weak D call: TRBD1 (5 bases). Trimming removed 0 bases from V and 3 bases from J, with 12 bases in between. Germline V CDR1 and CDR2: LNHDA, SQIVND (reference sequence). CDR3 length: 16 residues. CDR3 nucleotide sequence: TGTGCCAGTAGTATAGATGGAGGGGCGTTCAATCAGCCCCAGCATTTT. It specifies CASSIDGGAFNQPQHF. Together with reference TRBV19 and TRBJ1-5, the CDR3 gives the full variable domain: DGGITQSPKYLFRKEGQNVTLSCEQNLNHDAMYWYRQDPGQGLRLIYYSQIVNDFQKGDIAEGYSVSREKKESFPLTVTSAQKNPTAFYLCASSIDGGAFNQPQHFGDGTRLSIL.

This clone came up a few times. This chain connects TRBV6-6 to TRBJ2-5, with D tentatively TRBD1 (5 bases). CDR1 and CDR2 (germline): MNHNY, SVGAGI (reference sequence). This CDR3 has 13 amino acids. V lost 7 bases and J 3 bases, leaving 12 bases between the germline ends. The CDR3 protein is CASKGADKETQYF. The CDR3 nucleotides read TGTGCCAGCAAAGGGGCTGATAAAGAGACCCAGTACTTC.

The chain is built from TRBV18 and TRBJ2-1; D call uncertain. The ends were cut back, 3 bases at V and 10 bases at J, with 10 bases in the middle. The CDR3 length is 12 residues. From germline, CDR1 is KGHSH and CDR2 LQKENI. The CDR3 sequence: CASSPLEEEQFF. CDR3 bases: TGTGCCAGCTCACCTCTCGAGGAAGAGCAGTTCTTC.

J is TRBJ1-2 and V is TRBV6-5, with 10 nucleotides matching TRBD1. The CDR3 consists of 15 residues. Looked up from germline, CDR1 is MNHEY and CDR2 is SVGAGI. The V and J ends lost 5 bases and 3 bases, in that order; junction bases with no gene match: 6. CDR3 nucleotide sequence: TGTGCCAGCAGTCCGGAGACAGGGGGCGACTATGGCTACACCTTC. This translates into CASSPETGGDYGYTF.

CDR3 coding DNA: TGTGCCTGGAGAAGGAGGGGAGATCGGTCTAATGAAAAACTGTTTTTT. Its protein is CAWRRRGDRSNEKLFF. V usage is TRBV30 and J usage is TRBJ1-4; TRBD1 might be the D (5 bases). CDR3 size: 16 residues. Trimming pared 3 bases from V and 3 bases from J, leaving 17 bases between. Germline V lookup: CDR1 GTSNPN, CDR2 SVGIG (reference sequence).

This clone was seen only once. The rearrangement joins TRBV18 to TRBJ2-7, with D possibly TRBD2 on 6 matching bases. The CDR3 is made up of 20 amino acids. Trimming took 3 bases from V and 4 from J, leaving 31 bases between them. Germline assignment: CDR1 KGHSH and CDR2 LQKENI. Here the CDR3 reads CASSPPLDSGTHHNPYEQYF. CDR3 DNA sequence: TGTGCCAGCTCACCCCCGTTAGACAGTGGGACTCACCATAACCCATACGAGCAGTACTTC. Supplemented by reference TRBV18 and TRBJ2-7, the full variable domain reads NAGVMQNPRHLVRRRGQEARLRCSPMKGHSHVYWYRQLPEEGLKFMVYLQKENIIDESGMPKERFSAEFPKEGPSILRIQQVVRGDSAAYFCASSPPLDSGTHHNPYEQYFGPGTRLTVT.

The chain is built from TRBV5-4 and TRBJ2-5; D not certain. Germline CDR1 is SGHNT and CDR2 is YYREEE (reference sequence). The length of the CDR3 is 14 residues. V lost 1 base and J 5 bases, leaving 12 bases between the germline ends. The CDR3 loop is CASSLTLQRETQYF. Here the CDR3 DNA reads TGTGCCAGCAGCTTGACCCTCCAGAGGGAGACCCAGTACTTC.

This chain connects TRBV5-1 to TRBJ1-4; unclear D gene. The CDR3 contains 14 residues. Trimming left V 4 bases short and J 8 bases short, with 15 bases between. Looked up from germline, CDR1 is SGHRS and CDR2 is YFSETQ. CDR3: CASSPAGGPEKLFF. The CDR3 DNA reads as TGCGCCAGCAGCCCGGCAGGAGGACCCGAAAAACTGTTTTTT. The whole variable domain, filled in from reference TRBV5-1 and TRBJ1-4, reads KAGVTQTPRYLIKTRGQQVTLSCSPISGHRSVSWYQQTPGQGLQFLFEYFSETQRNKGNFPGRFSGRQFSNSRSEMNVSTLELGDSALYLCASSPAGGPEKLFFGSGTQLSVL.

CDR3 nucleotide sequence: TGCGCCAGCAGCCTACCGACAGGGGGCTTGGAAGCTTTCTTT. Encoded protein: CASSLPTGGLEAFF. V gene TRBV5-1 combines with J gene TRBJ1-1; 10 nucleotides align to TRBD1. J lost 8 bases, V lost 4 bases, and 8 bases had no gene match. Per germline, CDR1 SGHRS and CDR2 YFSETQ. This CDR3 region has 14 residues.

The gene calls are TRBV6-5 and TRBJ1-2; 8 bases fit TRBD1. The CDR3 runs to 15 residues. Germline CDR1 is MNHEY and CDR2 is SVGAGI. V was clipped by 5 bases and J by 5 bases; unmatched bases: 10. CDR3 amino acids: CASSQQPGQEYGYTF. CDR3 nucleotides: TGTGCCAGCAGTCAACAACCGGGACAGGAATATGGCTACACCTTC.

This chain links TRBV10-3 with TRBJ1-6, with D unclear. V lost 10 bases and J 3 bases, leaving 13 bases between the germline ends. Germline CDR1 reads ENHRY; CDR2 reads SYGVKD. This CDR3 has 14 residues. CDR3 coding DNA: TGTGCCACCCCGGATGGGCTCTATAATTCACCCCTCCACTTT. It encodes CATPDGLYNSPLHF.

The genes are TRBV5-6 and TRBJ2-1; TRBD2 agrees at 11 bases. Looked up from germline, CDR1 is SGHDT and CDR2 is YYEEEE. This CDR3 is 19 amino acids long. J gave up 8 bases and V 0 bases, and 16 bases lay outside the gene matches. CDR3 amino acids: CASSLARRLAGFKGDEQFF. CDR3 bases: TGTGCCAGCAGCTTGGCCCGGAGACTAGCGGGATTCAAGGGGGATGAGCAGTTCTTC.

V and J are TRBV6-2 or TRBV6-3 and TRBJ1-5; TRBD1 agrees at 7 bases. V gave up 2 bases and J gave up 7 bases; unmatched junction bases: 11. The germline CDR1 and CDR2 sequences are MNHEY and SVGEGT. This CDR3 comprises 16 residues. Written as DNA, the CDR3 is TGTGCCAGCAGTTACACATTAGGAGGGGGCGACCAGCCCCAGCATTTT. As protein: CASSYTLGGGDQPQHF.

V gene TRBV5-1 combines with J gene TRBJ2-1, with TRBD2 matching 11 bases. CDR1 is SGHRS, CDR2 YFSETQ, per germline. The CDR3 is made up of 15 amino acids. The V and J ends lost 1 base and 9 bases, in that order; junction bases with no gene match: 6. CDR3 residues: CASSLTSGSFGEQFF. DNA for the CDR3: TGCGCCAGCAGCTTGACTAGCGGGAGTTTTGGTGAGCAGTTCTTC.

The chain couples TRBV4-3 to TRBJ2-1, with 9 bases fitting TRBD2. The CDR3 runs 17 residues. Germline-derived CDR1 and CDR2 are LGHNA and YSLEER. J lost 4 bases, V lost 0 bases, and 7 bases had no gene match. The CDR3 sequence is CASSQERASGKYNEQFF. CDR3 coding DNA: TGCGCCAGCAGCCAAGAGCGGGCTAGCGGGAAGTACAATGAGCAGTTCTTC.